The 30 T cell receptor beta chains reported below all come from one sample, sequenced in a study of T cells in Graves' hyperthyroidism and ophthalmopathy. TCR beta CDR3 region amplification was performed from RNA transcripts. Researchers ran a first-round RT-PCR on the TCR CDR3 using the HTBI primer set. One entry per CDR3 protein results from TCRdb running MiXCR on the multiplex PCR reads. The table has roughly 800,000 distinct CDR3 sequences, 35% to 45% seen once; the top ten hold more than 7%. The sample consisted of blood. All receptors derive from a man between 18 and 29 years old with Graves' hyperthyroidism.

This chain uses TRBV7-6 with TRBJ1-3; D perhaps matches TRBD1 (5 bases). This CDR3 has 11 amino acids. CDR1 SGHVS and CDR2 FNYEAQ come from the germline V gene. With 4 bases removed from V and 11 bases from J, the gap between germline ends came to 9 bases. This CDR3 is CASSSGTAIYF. The CDR3 DNA reads as TGTGCCAGCAGCTCCGGGACTGCCATATATTTT. Based on the CDR3 plus reference TRBV7-6 and TRBJ1-3, the full variable domain is GAGVSQSPRYKVTKRGQDVALRCDPISGHVSLYWYRQALGQGPEFLTYFNYEAQQDKSGLPNDRFSAERPEGSISTLTIQRTEQRDSAMYRCASSSGTAIYFGEGSWLTVV.

There are a few counts of this clonotype. The rearrangement links TRBV7-6 to TRBJ1-2; D ambiguous. V was trimmed by 7 bases and J by 0 bases, leaving 15 bases between them. Per germline, CDR1 SGHVS and CDR2 FNYEAQ. The CDR3 spans 15 residues. CDR3 protein: CASTPRLGSNYGYTF. The CDR3 nucleotides are TGTGCCAGCACCCCCCGGTTGGGGTCTAACTATGGCTACACCTTC.

V gene TRBV12-3 or TRBV12-4 combines with J gene TRBJ2-5; perhaps D is TRBD1 or TRBD2 (5 bases each). The length of the CDR3 is 16 residues. V lost 2 bases and J lost 2, with 15 bases in between. This CDR3 reads CASSLSRGIEQETQYF. The CDR3 DNA reads TGTGCCAGCAGTTTAAGCCGGGGCATAGAACAAGAGACCCAGTACTTC.

In its sample, this clonotype was seen many times. This rearrangement joins TRBV9 to TRBJ1-2; a possible D gene is TRBD1 (5 bases). V shed 3 bases and J shed 8 bases, with 14 bases lying between them. CDR3 length equals 13 residues. Germline V gives CDR1 SGDLS, CDR2 YYNGEE. The CDR3 DNA reads as TGTGCCAGCAGCGCGGGGACCGCCGACGGCTACACCTTC. It specifies CASSAGTADGYTF.

This clonotype was picked up a small number of times. The V gene is TRBV7-2, the J gene TRBJ2-7, with 9 bases matching TRBD2. Losses at the gene ends were 1 base for V and 5 bases for J; bases not matched to a gene: 9. Germline V gives CDR1 SGHTA, CDR2 FQGNSA. This CDR3 region has 16 residues. This CDR3 is CASSLVASGISDEQYF. CDR3 in DNA: TGTGCCAGCAGCTTAGTGGCTAGCGGGATCAGCGACGAGCAGTACTTC.

Details on this clonotype: Relative to the germline gene, one junction end is altered; a read error may explain this. The chain uses TRBV14 and TRBJ1-2; D unclear. Germline values: CDR1 SGHDN, CDR2 FVKESK. The CDR3 is 13 residues long. In DNA, the CDR3 is TGTGCCAGCGGCCAACAACTTGACTATGGCTACACCTTC. It is translated as CASGQQLDYGYTF.

The chain employs TRBV7-1 and TRBJ1-2, with D tentatively TRBD1 (5 bases). TRBV7-1 is an open reading frame, and its role is uncertain. V shed 3 bases and J shed 2 bases, with 13 bases lying between them. The CDR3 runs 15 residues. CDR3 coding DNA: TGTGCCAGCAGCTCTCGGGACTCCAACAACTATGGCTACACCTTC. This encodes CASSSRDSNNYGYTF.

The chain recombines TRBV12-3 or TRBV12-4 with TRBJ1-5; D gene ambiguous. The CDR3 has 13 residues. The ends were cut back, 7 bases at V and 7 bases at J, with 14 bases in the middle. The CDR3 loop is CASTKAVGQPQHF. CDR3 nucleotides: TGTGCCAGCACCAAGGCCGTAGGACAGCCCCAGCATTTT.

As to this clonotype: A read error may be the cause here, since a much bigger clone is one base away. The conserved final phenylalanine or tryptophan is absent from the CDR3, which likely points to a read error. The chain couples TRBV29-1 to TRBJ2-5; D is perhaps TRBD1 (5 bases). CDR1 is SQVTM, CDR2 ANQGSEA, per germline. Trimming took off 3 bases at V and 1 base at J, with 12 bases between the two ends. This CDR3 comprises 14 residues. The CDR3 nucleotides are TGCAGCGTTGAGCAGACAGCTTTCCAAGAGACCCAGTACCTC. It yields the protein CSVEQTAFQETQYL.

This clonotype came up a few times. The chain is built from TRBV14 and TRBJ1-1; TRBD1 matches at 8 bases. Germline values: CDR1 SGHDN, CDR2 FVKESK. The length of the CDR3 is 14 residues. Trimming at V came to 4 bases and at J to 4 bases, leaving 5 bases not matched to a gene. The CDR3 DNA follows: TGTGCCAGCAGCCGGACAGGGATGGGCACTGAAGCTTTCTTT. The encoded protein is CASSRTGMGTEAFF.

This clonotype was picked up many times. The chain couples TRBV10-3 to TRBJ1-1; D is possibly TRBD1 (5 bases). The CDR3 runs to 14 residues. The V gene's germline CDR1 is ENHRY and CDR2 SYGVKD. V was trimmed by 4 bases and J by 2 bases, leaving 11 bases between them. CDR3 bases: TGTGCCATCAGTGTGGGCAGGGAAAACACTGAAGCTTTCTTT. Its translation is CAISVGRENTEAFF.

The V and J genes are TRBV19 and TRBJ1-1, with 11 bases fitting TRBD1. CDR3 length: 16 amino acids. Germline V gene data show CDR1 as LNHDA and CDR2 as SQIVND (reference sequence). Trimming at V came to 1 base and at J to 8 bases, leaving 9 bases not matched to a gene. Here the CDR3 reads CASSIGWTGGSKEAFF. CDR3 coding DNA: TGTGCCAGTAGTATAGGCTGGACAGGGGGCAGTAAGGAAGCTTTCTTT.

This clonotype showed up many times. This rearrangement joins TRBV7-8 to TRBJ1-1, with TRBD1 as a possible D gene (5 bases). This CDR3 region has 13 residues. Trimming pared 7 bases from V and 1 base from J, leaving 10 bases between. Germline V gene sequence: CDR1 SGHVS, CDR2 FQNEAQ. The CDR3, as DNA: TGTGCCAGCACCCCAAGGGGGAACACTGAAGCTTTCTTT. Translated: CASTPRGNTEAFF.

Details on this clonotype: A read error may account for a junction end that differs from germline. J is TRBJ1-3 and V is TRBV19; the D gene is possibly TRBD1 (5 bases). This CDR3 has 13 amino acids. The germline gives CDR1 LNHDA, CDR2 SQIVND (reference sequence). The DNA of the CDR3 is TGTGCCGGTAGCGGGACGGCTGGAAACACCATATATTTT. Translation gives CAGSGTAGNTIYF.

There are many counts of this clonotype. The chain carries TRBV7-8 and TRBJ2-7; TRBD1 aligns across 9 bases. Germline CDR1 SGHVS, CDR2 FQNEAQ. V lost 3 bases, J lost 6 bases, and 3 bases stayed unmatched. The CDR3 runs 13 residues. The CDR3 sequence: CASSLDRGAEQYF. The DNA of the CDR3 is TGTGCCAGCAGCTTGGACAGGGGCGCCGAGCAGTACTTC.

Details on this clonotype: The junction departs from germline at one end; a sequencing error may be responsible. The gene calls are TRBV7-2 and TRBJ1-6; 7 bases fit TRBD1. This CDR3 comprises 17 residues. Germline V lookup: CDR1 SGHTA, CDR2 FQGNSA. Written as DNA, the CDR3 is TGCGCCAGCAGCGGGACAGACGGGGCCACTTTGAATTCACCCCTCCACTTT. Its protein is CASSGTDGATLNSPLHF.

This clonotype was seen many times. The gene calls are TRBV25-1 and TRBJ1-2; perhaps TRBD1 as D (5 bases). Per germline, CDR1 MGHDK and CDR2 SYGVNS. CDR3 length equals 14 residues. Trimming took off 0 bases at V and 7 bases at J, with 12 bases between the two ends. CDR3: CASSEYGTRGGYTF. The CDR3 region has the DNA TGTGCCAGCAGTGAATATGGGACCCGGGGTGGCTACACCTTC.

This clonotype was counted ten times or more. The rearrangement links TRBV9 to TRBJ1-6, with D tentatively TRBD1 (6 bases). Germline loops: CDR1 SGDLS, CDR2 YYNGEE. The CDR3 covers 16 residues. Trimming stripped 0 bases from V and 7 bases from J, with 14 bases between. The CDR3 DNA reads TGTGCCAGCAGCGTAGAGGGGGAGGCATTGAATTCACCCCTCCACTTT. Translating it yields CASSVEGEALNSPLHF.

This clonotype was found many times. The rearrangement links TRBV24-1 to TRBJ1-1; 7 nucleotides agree with TRBD1. V lost 6 bases, J lost 1 base, and 1 base stayed unmatched. Germline-derived CDR1 and CDR2 are KGHDR and SFDVKD. This CDR3 region has 13 residues. CDR3 in DNA: TGTGCCACCAGTCAGGGGGGGAACACTGAAGCTTTCTTT. Its translation: CATSQGGNTEAFF.

This clonotype was seen a handful of times. The chain couples TRBV7-2 to TRBJ2-7; 9 bases fit TRBD2. There are 17 residues in the CDR3. The germline V gene encodes CDR1 SGHTA and CDR2 FQGNSA. Trimming took 1 base from V and 5 from J; bases not matched to a gene: 12. DNA of the CDR3: TGTGCCAGCAGCTTAGTTGCGGGAGGGCCGATCTTCAACGAGCAGTACTTC. As protein: CASSLVAGGPIFNEQYF. The whole variable domain, filled in from reference TRBV7-2 and TRBJ2-7, reads GAGVSQSPSNKVTEKGKDVELRCDPISGHTALYWYRQSLGQGLEFLIYFQGNSAPDKSGLPSDRFSAERTGGSVSTLTIQRTQQEDSAVYLCASSLVAGGPIFNEQYFGPGTRLTVT.

On this clonotype itself: A much larger clonotype is one base distant, so this may be a read error. Because the CDR3 is missing its conserved closing phenylalanine or tryptophan, this is likely a read error. The J gene is TRBJ1-5, the V gene TRBV19; 7 nucleotides agree with TRBD1. This CDR3 is built from 11 residues. The V gene's germline CDR1 is LNHDA and CDR2 SQIVND (reference sequence). With V trimmed by 5 bases and J by 11 bases, 3 bases remained unmatched. CDR3 sequence (DNA): TGTGCCAGTAGTGGACAGGCGGCCCAGCATTCT. Translation gives CASSGQAAQHS.

V gene TRBV14 combines with J gene TRBJ2-5, with 8 bases fitting TRBD1. The germline gives CDR1 SGHDN, CDR2 FVKESK. The CDR3 totals 15 residues. V dropped 0 bases and J dropped 4; count of bases not matched to a gene: 4. The DNA for the CDR3 is TGTGCCAGCAGCCAAGAATGGGGACAGGTAGAGACCCAGTACTTC. This sequence encodes CASSQEWGQVETQYF. The full variable domain, completed using reference TRBV14 and TRBJ2-5, is EAGVTQFPSHSVIEKGQTVTLRCDPISGHDNLYWYRRVMGKEIKFLLHFVKESKQDESGMPNNRFLAERTGGTYSTLKVQPAELEDSGVYFCASSQEWGQVETQYFGPGTRLLVL.

The DNA for the CDR3 is TGTGCCAGCATTCCGGACAGGGAGGAAAGAGGCTACACCTTC. It specifies CASIPDREERGYTF. The chain couples TRBV2 to TRBJ1-2; TRBD1 aligns across 8 bases. The CDR3 runs 14 residues. Germline CDR1 reads SNHLY; CDR2 reads FYNNEI. J was trimmed by 8 bases and V by 7 bases; bases with no gene match: 12.

This clonotype was recorded many times. The chain carries TRBV20-1 and TRBJ1-3, with TRBD1 matching over 10 bases. V was pared by 4 bases and J by 4 bases, with 4 bases of the junction left unmatched. The CDR3 covers 14 residues. Per germline, CDR1 DFQATT and CDR2 SNEGSKA (reference sequence). In DNA, the CDR3 is TGCAGTGCTATTCCGGGACAGGGGGGAAACACCATATATTTT. It is translated as CSAIPGQGGNTIYF.

This chain joins TRBV20-1 and TRBJ1-6, with 7 nucleotides matching TRBD1. The length of the CDR3 is 14 residues. J was trimmed by 9 bases and V by 6 bases; bases with no gene match: 11. Germline-derived CDR1 and CDR2 are DFQATT and SNEGSKA (reference sequence). The CDR3 is CSAVITGDFSPLHF. As DNA, the CDR3 is TGCAGTGCCGTTATTACAGGGGACTTTTCACCCCTCCACTTT.

This clonotype has only a few counts. The rearrangement links TRBV20-1 to TRBJ2-5; 7 bases align to TRBD1. CDR1 is DFQATT and CDR2 is SNEGSKA in the germline V gene (reference sequence). The CDR3 has 12 amino acids. Losses at the gene ends were 5 bases for V and 7 bases for J; bases not matched to a gene: 7. The CDR3 coding sequence is TGCAGTGCTGGACAGGCCCGAGGGACCCAGTACTTC. Amino acids: CSAGQARGTQYF.

This clonotype was observed many times. The chain joins TRBV20-1 to TRBJ1-1; D call uncertain. The germline CDR1 and CDR2 sequences are DFQATT and SNEGSKA (reference sequence). Deletions cut 3 bases from V and 5 bases from J, with 13 bases between. The CDR3 has 13 residues. Written as DNA, the CDR3 is TGCAGTGCTAGGACGGTAATGGAGACTGAAGCTTTCTTT. Its protein product is CSARTVMETEAFF.

The table lists this clonotype with a count of one. The genes are TRBV14 and TRBJ1-4; D not certain. Germline CDR1 SGHDN, CDR2 FVKESK. The CDR3 consists of 14 residues. Between the trimmed V and J ends, which lost 3 bases and 8 bases, there was a span of 13 bases. The CDR3: CASSHGQAVEKLFF. CDR3 sequence (DNA): TGTGCCAGCAGCCATGGGCAGGCGGTAGAAAAACTGTTTTTT.

This clonotype was counted ten times or more. The chain carries TRBV10-3 and TRBJ2-2, with TRBD1 matching over 9 bases. Germline lookup yields CDR1 ENHRY and CDR2 SYGVKD. The ends lost 7 bases at V and 6 bases at J; junction bases unmatched: 6. The CDR3 loop spans 14 amino acids. CDR3 amino acids: CAIKRDRAAGELFF. Here the CDR3 DNA reads TGTGCCATCAAGAGGGACAGGGCGGCCGGGGAGCTGTTTTTT.

This chain joins TRBV5-1 and TRBJ2-5, with 8 bases that match TRBD2. This CDR3 spans 15 amino acids. Germline CDR1 reads SGHRS; CDR2 reads YFSETQ. J lost 4 bases, V lost 0 bases, and 5 bases had no gene match. CDR3 bases: TGCGCCAGCAGCTTGGACGGGGGGGGTCGAGAGACCCAGTACTTC. It yields the protein CASSLDGGGRETQYF.